Here is one T cell receptor beta chain with its context. The data belong to a study of T cell repertoires in cytomegalovirus infection. TCRdb reprocessed the reads via MiXCR and lists one record per CDR3 protein. The data contain almost 300,000 distinct CDR3 sequences, 8% to 10% of them seen just once; the ten biggest clones take up around 2.6%. The CDR3 contains 15 residues. CDR1 and CDR2 (germline): KGHDR, SFDVKD. Trimming took 3 bases from V and 1 from J, leaving 8 bases between them. The sequencing sample was made of PBMCs. The chain employs TRBV24-1 and TRBJ2-2; D unclear. The TCR sequence derives from a human donor in good health (CMV status not recorded). Some clones in this sample may be carry-over from other donors' samples. CDR3 in amino acids: CATSDPSKNTGELFF. Written as DNA, the CDR3 is TGTGCCACCAGTGATCCATCTAAGAACACCGGGGAGCTGTTTTTT.